This entry features one TCR beta chain sequence. The data belong to a study of T cell responses to AZD1222 COVID-19 vaccine. Some clones are missing from TCRdb's copy, which holds only in-frame ones; the method was immunoSEQ multiplex PCR. Altogether 150,000 to 160,000 clones are present, around 90% being singletons, with the ten largest covering less than 3.5%. The V end lost 1 base, the J end lost 4 bases, and 10 bases lay between the germline ends. This CDR3 contains 14 residues. The germline V gene has CDR1 SGHDN and CDR2 FVKESK. This chain uses TRBV14 with TRBJ1-2, with D perhaps TRBD1 (5 bases). The source was peripheral blood, collected on day 0 of AZD1222 vaccination. This clonotype was obtained from an adult in good health. CDR3: CASSQVGGGYGYTF. The CDR3 DNA sequence: TGTGCCAGCAGCCAAGTCGGGGGGGGCTATGGCTACACCTTC.